What follows is one T cell receptor (beta chain) and its context. Its cognate antigen has yet to be identified. It has no much larger one-base neighbor in the sample; base qualities were not kept. This entry comes from a study of tumor-infiltrating lymphocytes in primary liver carcinoma (dated by TCRdb to 2016 to 2017). About the study as a whole: Surgical resection was performed in China between late 2015 and 2016 on four or five patients with histopathologically diagnosed primary liver carcinoma. Of the five patients (three men and two women, aged 30 to 69 years), four had hepatocellular carcinoma and one had combined HCC and intrahepatic cholangiocarcinoma. The tumors of the five patients were staged as T1-T3 N0M0, with maximum diameters ranging from roughly 4 to 11 cm. Samples yielded roughly 3.5 to 8 million productive TCRbeta reads; read depth did not differ significantly between tissue types. The study combined TCRbeta repertoire sequencing, expression microarrays and whole-exome sequencing across five regions of each liver tumor, with adjacent normal tissue and blood. A total of about 35 specimens from 5 patients, comprising 25 or so tumor regions, 5 adjacent noncancerous liver tissues and 5 peripheral blood samples, were covered by TCRbeta repertoire sequencing. Repertoires from technical replicates were highly reproducible, with mean shared-clone rates around 0.87 and correlation coefficients above 0.95. Results and caveats for the whole study, not just this receptor: Compared with blood, tumors had a significantly larger share of the repertoire taken up by the top 250 clones (p = 0.039). Repertoire overlap was found to be higher between tumor regions (mean about 36%) than between tumor-adjacent (roughly 17%) or tumor-blood (around 15%) pairs, consistent with antigen-driven expansion. Since the samples were bulk and unsorted, there was no way to compare CD4+ and CD8+ T cell repertoires. The study included only four to six patients, and the authors note findings should be validated in a larger study. Because sequencing covered only the TCR beta chain and unpaired alpha chains were not captured, true repertoire diversity is likely underestimated.

From cysteine to phenylalanine, the CDR3 is 15 amino acids long. Left in the record is the CDR3 DNA by itself, 45 bases read in frame from the first base. For CDR1 and CDR2, the germline V gene (reference sequence) lists SEHNR and FQNEAQ. A distance of 13 bases separates the germline ends of V and J, which lose 1 base and 5 bases respectively. Starting from about 500 ng total RNA, TCRbeta-specific cDNA was produced by reverse transcription with a constant-region primer and ProtoScript II reverse transcriptase. Three nested multiplex PCR rounds, following a slightly modified ARM-PCR procedure, were used to build the TCRbeta libraries. Each of the first two PCR rounds ran for about 10 cycles and used multiplex TRBV1-TRBV30 forward primers together with a Cbeta reverse primer. Sample barcodes and Illumina adapters were attached in a final 25-cycle PCR using Deep VentR polymerase. Before sequencing, amplicons between 200 and 500 bp were purified from gel using a QIAquick gel extraction kit. TCRbeta amplicons were sequenced on an Illumina HiSeq 2500 with 250-bp paired-end reads. Per the authors' processing: Quality trimming of reads was performed with Trimmomatic v0.33, and paired reads were merged with FLASH v1.2.11 so that full CDR3 sequences could be recovered. V, D and J germline segments were assigned to the rearranged TCRbeta sequences by MiGEC v1.2.1b. Clonotype statistics and Shannon-Wiener diversity indices were computed with VDJtools v1.0.0. To reduce sampling bias, subsequent analyses other than the diversity analysis used only the 250 most abundant clonotypes in each sample. TCRdb applied fastp at Q25 and MiXCR to the public reads, then kept only in-frame beta chains. Entries that share a CDR3 protein sequence are merged under the most common genes and DNA. None of the V and J calls come from the authors' own analysis; TCRdb made them. In this sample the table shows about 310,000 distinct CDR3 sequences, 50% to 75% of which occur a single time. The ten top clones hold approximately 15% of the sample.

Blood RNA was extracted from unsorted whole blood using TRIzol reagent, and germline DNA was obtained with the DNeasy Blood & Tissue kit. Patients had chronic HBV infection and were treatment-naive at sampling. Before surgery, approximately 4.3 milliliters of peripheral blood were drawn into K2EDTA tubes. Sample: peripheral blood. The V gene is TRBV7-9 and the J gene is TRBJ2-3, with the D gene too uncertain to name. This TCR came from a woman in her 30s with primary liver carcinoma and hepatitis B virus infection. The CDR3 protein sequence reads: CASSLEGTVGDTQYF. The sequenced DNA: TGTGCCAGCAGCTTAGAAGGCACAGTCGGAGATACGCAGTATTTT.